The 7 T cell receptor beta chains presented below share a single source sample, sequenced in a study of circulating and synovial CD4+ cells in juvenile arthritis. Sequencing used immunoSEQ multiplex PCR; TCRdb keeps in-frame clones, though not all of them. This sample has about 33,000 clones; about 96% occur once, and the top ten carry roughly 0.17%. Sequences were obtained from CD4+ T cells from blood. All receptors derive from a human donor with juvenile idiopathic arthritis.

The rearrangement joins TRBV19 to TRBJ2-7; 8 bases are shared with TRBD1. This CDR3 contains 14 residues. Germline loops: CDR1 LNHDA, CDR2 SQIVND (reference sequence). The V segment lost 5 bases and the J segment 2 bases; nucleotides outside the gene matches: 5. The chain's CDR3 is CASSLGTGPYEQYF. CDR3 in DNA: TGTGCCAGTAGTCTCGGGACAGGCCCCTACGAGCAGTACTTC.

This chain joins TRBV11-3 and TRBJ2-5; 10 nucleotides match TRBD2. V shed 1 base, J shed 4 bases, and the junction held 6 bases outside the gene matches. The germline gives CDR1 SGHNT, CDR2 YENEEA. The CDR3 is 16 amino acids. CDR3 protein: CASSLGPAGGVETQYF. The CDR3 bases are TGTGCCAGCAGCTTAGGCCCAGCGGGAGGGGTAGAGACCCAGTACTTC.

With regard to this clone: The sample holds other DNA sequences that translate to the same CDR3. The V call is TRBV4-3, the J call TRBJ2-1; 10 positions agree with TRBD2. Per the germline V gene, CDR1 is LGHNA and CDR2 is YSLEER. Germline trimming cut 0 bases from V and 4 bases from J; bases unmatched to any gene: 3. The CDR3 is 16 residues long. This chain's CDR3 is CASSQEWTSGYNEQFF. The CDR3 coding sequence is TGCGCCAGCAGCCAAGAATGGACTAGCGGTTACAATGAGCAGTTCTTC.

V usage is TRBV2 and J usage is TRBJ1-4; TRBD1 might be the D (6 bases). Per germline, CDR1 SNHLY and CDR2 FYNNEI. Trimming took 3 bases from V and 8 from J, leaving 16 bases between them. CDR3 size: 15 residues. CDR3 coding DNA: TGTGCCAGCAGTGATGGACGGGGGGCAGGGGAAAAACTGTTTTTT. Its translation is CASSDGRGAGEKLFF. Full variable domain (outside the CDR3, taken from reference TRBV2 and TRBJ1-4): EPEVTQTPSHQVTQMGQEVILRCVPISNHLYFYWYRQILGQKVEFLVSFYNNEISEKSEIFDDQFSVERPDGSNFTLKIRSTKLEDSAMYFCASSDGRGAGEKLFFGSGTQLSVL.

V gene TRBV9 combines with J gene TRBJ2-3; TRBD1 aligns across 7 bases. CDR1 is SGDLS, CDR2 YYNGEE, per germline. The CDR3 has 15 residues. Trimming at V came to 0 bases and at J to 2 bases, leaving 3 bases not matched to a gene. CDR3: CASSVEGASTDTQYF. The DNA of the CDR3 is TGTGCCAGCAGCGTAGAGGGGGCCTCCACAGATACGCAGTATTTT.

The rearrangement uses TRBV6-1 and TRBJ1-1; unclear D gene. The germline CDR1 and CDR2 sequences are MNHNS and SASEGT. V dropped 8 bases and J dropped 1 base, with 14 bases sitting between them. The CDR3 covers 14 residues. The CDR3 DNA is TGTGCCAGCCGTAGGGTCGCGGGGAACACTGAAGCTTTCTTT. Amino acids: CASRRVAGNTEAFF.

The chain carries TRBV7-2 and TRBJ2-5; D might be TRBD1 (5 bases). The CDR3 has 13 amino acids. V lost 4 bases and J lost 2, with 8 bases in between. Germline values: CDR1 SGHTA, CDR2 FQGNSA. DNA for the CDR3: TGTGCCAGCAGCTCGACAGTTCAAGAGACCCAGTACTTC. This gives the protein CASSSTVQETQYF.